The subject of this entry is one T cell receptor (beta chain). There are 15 residues in the CDR3. The germline CDR1 and CDR2 sequences are MNHEY and SMNVEV (reference sequence). The J segment lost 4 bases and the V segment lost 3 bases, leaving 6 bases of the junction unmatched. The use of a sample-barcoded 5' primer and a J-beta primer mix characterized a second PCR of 7 to 11 cycles. TCRdb analysed the 5' RACE reads with MiXCR anew, one entry per CDR3 protein. The table shows hundreds of thousands of distinct CDR3 sequences, with roughly 60% occurring only once. This record belongs to a study of blood T cells in healthy people across ages.

The V and J genes are TRBV27 and TRBJ2-3, with TRBD2 matching over 8 bases. Material: blood. The sequence was obtained from a man younger than 40 in good health. The CDR3 protein is CASSFQREFADTQYF. CDR3 in DNA: TGTGCCAGCAGTTTTCAGCGGGAGTTTGCAGATACGCAGTATTTT.